The T cell receptor beta chain described here comes from a study of blood T cell repertoires in COVID-19. Study details: Acute and convalescent COVID-19 specimens originated in the United States, Italy and Spain.

The CDR3 is made up of 13 amino acids. Trimming removed 6 bases from V and 6 bases from J, with 11 bases in between. Germline V gives CDR1 MNHEY, CDR2 SVGAGI. Original analysis: Reference gene primer amplification in the assay estimated nucleated cell counts. Clones were read by immunoSEQ multiplex PCR, and TCRdb kept only the in-frame ones, dropping some. V, J and clone size reflect that table, while D and trimming were determined from the DNA. The sample has fewer than 70,000 clones; almost 80% are singletons. The chain carries TRBV6-5 and TRBJ2-2; D uncertain. The sample comprised peripheral blood. The receptor was isolated from a man aged 55 to 70 with acute or convalescent COVID-19. The CDR3 nucleotides read TGTGCCAGCAGCCCCCGGTTTCCCGGGGAGCTGTTTTTT. Residues: CASSPRFPGELFF.